This T cell receptor (beta chain) was documented in a study of neurological immune-mediated disorders. 5'RACE with 10-nucleotide random UMIs generated the cDNA. TCRdb recomputed calls from the 5' RACE reads with MiXCR, one row per CDR3 protein. There are about 79,000 distinct CDR3 sequences in the sample; roughly 15% occur only once, and under 7% lies in the top ten. This clonotype was counted many times. The CDR3 is 13 amino acids. The ends were cut back, 4 bases at V and 9 bases at J, with 11 bases in the middle. Germline lookup yields CDR1 SGHKS and CDR2 YYEKEE (reference sequence). The sequenced sample consisted of PBMCs. This TCR came from a woman in her forties or fifties in good health. This rearrangement joins TRBV5-5 to TRBJ1-6; no firm D call. CDR3 region: CASSTLGASPLHF. For the CDR3, the DNA is TGTGCCAGCAGCACCCTTGGAGCTTCACCCCTCCACTTT.